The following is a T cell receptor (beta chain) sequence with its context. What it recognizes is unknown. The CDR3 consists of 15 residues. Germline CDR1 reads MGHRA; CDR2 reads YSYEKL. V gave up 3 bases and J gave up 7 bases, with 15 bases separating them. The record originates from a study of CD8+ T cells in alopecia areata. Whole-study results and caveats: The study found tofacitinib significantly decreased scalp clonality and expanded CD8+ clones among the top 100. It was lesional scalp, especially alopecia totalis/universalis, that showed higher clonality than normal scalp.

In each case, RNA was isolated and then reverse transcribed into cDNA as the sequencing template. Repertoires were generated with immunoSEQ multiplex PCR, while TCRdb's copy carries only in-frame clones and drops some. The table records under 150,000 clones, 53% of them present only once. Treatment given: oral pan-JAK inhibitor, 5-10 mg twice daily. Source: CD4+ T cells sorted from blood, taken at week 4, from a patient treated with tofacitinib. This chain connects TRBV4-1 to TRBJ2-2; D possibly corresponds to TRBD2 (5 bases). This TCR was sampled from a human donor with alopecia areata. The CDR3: CASSHFTSPDGELFF. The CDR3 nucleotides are TGCGCCAGCAGCCACTTTACTAGTCCTGACGGGGAGCTGTTTTTT.